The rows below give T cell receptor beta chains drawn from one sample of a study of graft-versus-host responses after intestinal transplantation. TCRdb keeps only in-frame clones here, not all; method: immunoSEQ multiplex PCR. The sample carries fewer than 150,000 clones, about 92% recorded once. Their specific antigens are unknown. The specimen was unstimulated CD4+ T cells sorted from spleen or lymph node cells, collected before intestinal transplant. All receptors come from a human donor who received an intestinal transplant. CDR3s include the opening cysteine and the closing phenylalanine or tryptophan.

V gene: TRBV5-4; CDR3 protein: CASIMNYGYTF
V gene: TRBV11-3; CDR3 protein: CASSLRENTEAFF
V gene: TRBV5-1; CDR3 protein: CASASQPSGRGNEQFF
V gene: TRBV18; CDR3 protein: CASSPLGHEQFF
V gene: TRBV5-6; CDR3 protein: CASSLGISGNTIYF
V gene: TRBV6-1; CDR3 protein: CASSEGDSIRYEQYF
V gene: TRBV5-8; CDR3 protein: CASSLYPGQGYNSPLHF
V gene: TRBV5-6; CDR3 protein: CASSPVSIRQYTDTQYF
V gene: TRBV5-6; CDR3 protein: CASSLGITNYGYTF
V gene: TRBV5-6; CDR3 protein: CASSSSSGRNQPQHF
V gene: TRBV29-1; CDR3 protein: CSTRGYGTEAFF
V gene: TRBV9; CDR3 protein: CATDRARATNEKLFF
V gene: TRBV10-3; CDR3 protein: CAAFRGGSTDTQYF
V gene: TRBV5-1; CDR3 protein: CASSLTGLSGANVLTF
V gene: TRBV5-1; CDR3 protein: CASSVDGNRITEAFF
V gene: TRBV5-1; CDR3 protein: CASSPTGPSDPNYGYTF
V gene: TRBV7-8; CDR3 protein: CASSLRQGAGGYTF
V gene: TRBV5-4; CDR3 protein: CASSFLAETNIQYF
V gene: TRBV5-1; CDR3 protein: CASRETSRETQYF
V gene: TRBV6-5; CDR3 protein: CASSYDTLGKFYGYTF
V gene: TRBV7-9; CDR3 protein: CASSFIRPRGPTNEKLFF
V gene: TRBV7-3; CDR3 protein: CASSFRGSDTQYF
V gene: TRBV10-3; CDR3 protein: CAISGDSHYGYTF
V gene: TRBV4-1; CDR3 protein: CASSQDRGEGRVPQHF
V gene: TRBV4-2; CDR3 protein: CASSQPGRTEAFF
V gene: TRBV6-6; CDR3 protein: CASSQQGRPLHF
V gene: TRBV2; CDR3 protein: CASGGQGPYEQYF
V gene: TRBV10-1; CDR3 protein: CASSISTGNTEAFF
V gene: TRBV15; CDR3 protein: CATSDRELAGADTQYF
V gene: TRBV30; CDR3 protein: CAWSNSNQETQYF
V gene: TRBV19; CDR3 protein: CASSLGSQSPWVGYTF
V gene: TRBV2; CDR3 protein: CASSGGTARQPQHF
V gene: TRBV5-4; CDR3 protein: CASSGGAGTQETQYF
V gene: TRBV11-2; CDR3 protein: CASSWTSGGARYF
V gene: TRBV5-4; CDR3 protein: CASSLRQGSYNEQFF
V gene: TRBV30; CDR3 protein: CAWSGTGATVGNYGYTF
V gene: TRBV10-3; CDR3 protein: CAISPSGGTQETQYF
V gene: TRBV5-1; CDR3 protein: CASSTGALGTEAFF
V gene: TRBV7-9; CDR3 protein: CASSLYRAIPTGELFF
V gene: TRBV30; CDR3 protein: CAWSVGGAGNSPLHF
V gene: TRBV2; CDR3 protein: CASSEAAQRGWEQFF
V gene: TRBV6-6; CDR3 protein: CASTAPFTYEQYF
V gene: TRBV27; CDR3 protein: CASSLNRNTEAFF
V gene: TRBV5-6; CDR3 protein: CASSQSRVSGTYDETQYF
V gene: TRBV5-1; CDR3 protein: CASSQDSRGEFLHF
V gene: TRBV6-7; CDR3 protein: CASHRGGPYTYEQYF
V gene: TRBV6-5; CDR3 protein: CASNEKLFF
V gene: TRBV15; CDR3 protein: CATSSESYGYTF
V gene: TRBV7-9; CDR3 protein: CASSPGDREGETQYF
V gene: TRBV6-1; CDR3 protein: CASSLTGLLNEQFF
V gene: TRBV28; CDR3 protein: CASSFSTETQYF
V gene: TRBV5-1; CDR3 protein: CASSLVPGSAMNTEAFF
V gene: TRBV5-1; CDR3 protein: CASTDYSGEETQYF
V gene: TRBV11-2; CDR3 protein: CASSSLGGGGKLFF
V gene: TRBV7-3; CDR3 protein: CASSLRGEGEAFF
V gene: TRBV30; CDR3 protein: CAWSGGRGYHSNQPQHF